Below, one T cell receptor (beta chain) is given with its context. This clone was detected many times. Its cognate antigen has yet to be identified. No base qualities exist here, and no much larger clone lies one base off it. At the junction V is shortened by 2 bases and J by 3 bases; bases outside the gene matches: 5. There are 15 amino acids in the CDR3, from cysteine to phenylalanine inclusive. Only the CDR3 DNA stays, 45 bases, in frame from base 1. Based on the germline V gene, the CDR1 and CDR2 sequences are SGHRS and YFSETQ. Libraries came from PCR. Reads for this sample came from an Illumina HiSeq 4000. The TCR beta-chain CDR3 region of each patient was profiled by high-throughput sequencing. Per the original workflow: The researchers built a classifier to tell apart papillary thyroid cancer patients with distant metastasis, based on CDR3 differences among clinicopathological groups. Repertoire diversity was assessed with the Shannon index, and tumor-blood repertoire similarity with the Morisita-Horn index. The public reads were run again by TCRdb, first through fastp at Q25 and then through MiXCR, and only productive beta chains were kept. These V and J calls rely on TCRdb rather than the paper's analysis. The sample contains 22,000 or so clones, about 20% of them found a single time. Together, the top ten hold 25% to 30% of the sample.

This entry belongs to a study of metastatic and nonmetastatic thyroid tumors (TCRdb year 2020). For the wider study: Repertoires from peripheral blood and from tumor or nodule tissue samples of malignant and benign thyroid patients were compared.

No treatment had been received by any patient before thyroid surgery. Using T-cell receptor beta sequencing, the study looked back at clinical samples from patients collected from the early 2010s to the late 2010s. Here is what the overall study found, with its caveats: In both blood and tumor samples, TCR beta diversity was reported to be significantly higher in malignant tumors than in benign nodules.

The rearranged chain carries TRBV5-1 and TRBJ1-1, and 9 junction bases match TRBD1. The TCR was taken from a female donor with papillary thyroid cancer or a benign thyroid nodule (not recorded which). Some clones in this sample may be carry-over from other donors' samples. Sequenced: blood. The bases are TGCGCCAGCAGCTTAAATACAGGGGGCCACACTGAAGCTTTCTTT. This sequence encodes CASSLNTGGHTEAFF. Reference TRBV5-1 and TRBJ1-1 proteins supply the regions before and after the CDR3; the full variable domain is: KAGVTQTPRYLIKTRGQQVTLSCSPISGHRSVSWYQQTPGQGLQFLFEYFSETQRNKGNFPGRFSGRQFSNSRSEMNVSTLELGDSALYLCASSLNTGGHTEAFFGQGTRLTVV.